Described below is a single T cell receptor beta chain sequence and its context. This record comes from a study of blood T cell repertoires in COVID-19. V lost 4 bases, J lost 9 bases, and 22 bases lay in between. There are 16 residues in the CDR3. Germline CDR1 MNHNS, CDR2 SASEGT. The protocol was immunoSEQ multiplex PCR, while the TCRdb copy is restricted to in-frame clones and leaves out a portion. Of 65,000 to 95,000 clones listed, over 65% were seen once; the top ten hold 5.7%. This chain connects TRBV6-1 to TRBJ1-5; no definite D call. The sequence came from a man aged 50-60 years with active or convalescent COVID-19. Sequenced material: peripheral blood. In nucleotides, the CDR3 is TGTGCCAGCAGTGGAAGGATCGGGGTAAGTTTAAGGCCCCAGCATTTT. Translation gives CASSGRIGVSLRPQHF.